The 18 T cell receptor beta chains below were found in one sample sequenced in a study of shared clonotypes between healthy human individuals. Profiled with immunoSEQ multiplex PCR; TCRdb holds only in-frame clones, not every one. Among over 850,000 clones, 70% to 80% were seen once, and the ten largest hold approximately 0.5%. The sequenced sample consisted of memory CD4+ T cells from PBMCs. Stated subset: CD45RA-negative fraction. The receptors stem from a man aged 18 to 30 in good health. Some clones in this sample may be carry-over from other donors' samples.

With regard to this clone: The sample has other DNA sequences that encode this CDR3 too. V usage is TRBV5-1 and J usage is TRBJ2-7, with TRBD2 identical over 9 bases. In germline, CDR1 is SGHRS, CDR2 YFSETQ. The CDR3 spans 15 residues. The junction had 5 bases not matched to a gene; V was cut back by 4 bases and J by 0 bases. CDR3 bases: TGCGCCAGCAGCCTGACTAGCGGCAGCTCCTACGAGCAGTACTTC. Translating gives CASSLTSGSSYEQYF.

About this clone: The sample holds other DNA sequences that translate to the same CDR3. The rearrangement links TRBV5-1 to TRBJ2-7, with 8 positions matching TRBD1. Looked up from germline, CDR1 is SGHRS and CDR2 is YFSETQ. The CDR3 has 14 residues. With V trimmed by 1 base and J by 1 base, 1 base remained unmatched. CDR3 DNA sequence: TGCGCCAGCAGCTTGAGACAGGGGTCCTACGAGCAGTACTTC. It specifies CASSLRQGSYEQYF.

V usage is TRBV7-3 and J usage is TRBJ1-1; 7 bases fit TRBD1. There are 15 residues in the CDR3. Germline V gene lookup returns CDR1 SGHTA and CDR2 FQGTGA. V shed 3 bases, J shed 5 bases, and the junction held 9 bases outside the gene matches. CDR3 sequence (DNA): TGTGCCAGCAGCTTCGACAGGGCCGGGAGGACTGAAGCTTTCTTT. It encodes CASSFDRAGRTEAFF.

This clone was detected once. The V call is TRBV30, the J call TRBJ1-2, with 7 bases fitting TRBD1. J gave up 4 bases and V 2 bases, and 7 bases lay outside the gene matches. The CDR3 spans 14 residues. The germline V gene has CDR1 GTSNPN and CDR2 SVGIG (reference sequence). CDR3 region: CAWSYGTAGYGYTF. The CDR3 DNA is TGTGCCTGGAGTTACGGGACAGCGGGCTATGGCTACACCTTC.

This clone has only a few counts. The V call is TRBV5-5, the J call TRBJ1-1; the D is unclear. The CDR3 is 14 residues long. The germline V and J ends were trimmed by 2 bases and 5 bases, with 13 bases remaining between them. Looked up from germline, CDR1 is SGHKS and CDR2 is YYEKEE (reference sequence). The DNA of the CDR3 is TGTGCCAGCAGCTTCTCGGGTGGTGGAACTGAAGCTTTCTTT. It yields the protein CASSFSGGGTEAFF.

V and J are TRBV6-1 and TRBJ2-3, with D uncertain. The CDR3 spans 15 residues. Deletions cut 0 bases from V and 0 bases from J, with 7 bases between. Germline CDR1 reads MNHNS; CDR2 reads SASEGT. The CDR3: CASSEAQQSTDTQYF. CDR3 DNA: TGTGCCAGCAGTGAAGCCCAACAGAGCACAGATACGCAGTATTTT.

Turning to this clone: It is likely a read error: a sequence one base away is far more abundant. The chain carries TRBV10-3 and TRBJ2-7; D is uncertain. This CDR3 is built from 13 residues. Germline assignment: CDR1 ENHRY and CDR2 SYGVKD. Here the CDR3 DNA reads TGTGCCGCAATCGGCGGTGGGTCCTACGGGCAGTACTTC. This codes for CAAIGGGSYGQYF.

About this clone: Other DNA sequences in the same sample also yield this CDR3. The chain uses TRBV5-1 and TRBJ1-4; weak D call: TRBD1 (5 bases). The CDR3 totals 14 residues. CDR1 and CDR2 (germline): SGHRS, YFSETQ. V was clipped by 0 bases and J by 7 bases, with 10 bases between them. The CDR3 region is CASSLAGVGEKLFF. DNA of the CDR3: TGCGCCAGCAGCTTGGCGGGGGTTGGTGAAAAACTGTTTTTT.

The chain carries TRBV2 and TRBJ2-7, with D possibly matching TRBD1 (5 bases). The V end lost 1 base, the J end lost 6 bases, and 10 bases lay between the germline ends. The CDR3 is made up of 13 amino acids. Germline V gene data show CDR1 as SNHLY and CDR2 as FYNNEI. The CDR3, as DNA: TGTGCCAGCAGTGAAGAGGTCAGGGCCGAGCAGTACTTC. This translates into CASSEEVRAEQYF.

The CDR3 DNA reads TGTGCCAGCAGCCTGCCCGGGACTCTCAAACTGTTTTTT. It yields the protein CASSLPGTLKLFF. The rearrangement uses TRBV25-1 and TRBJ1-4, with D tentatively TRBD1 (5 bases). The germline V gene encodes CDR1 MGHDK and CDR2 SYGVNS. The CDR3 sequence is 13 residues long. V was cut by 6 bases and J by 11 bases, with 16 bases left in between.

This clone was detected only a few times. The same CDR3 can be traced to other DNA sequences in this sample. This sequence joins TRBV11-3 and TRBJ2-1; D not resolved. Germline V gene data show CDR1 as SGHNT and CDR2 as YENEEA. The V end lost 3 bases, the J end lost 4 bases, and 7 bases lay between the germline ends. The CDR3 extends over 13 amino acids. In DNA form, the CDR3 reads TGTGCCAGCAGCTTGTCGAGGTACAATGAGCAGTTCTTC. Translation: CASSLSRYNEQFF.

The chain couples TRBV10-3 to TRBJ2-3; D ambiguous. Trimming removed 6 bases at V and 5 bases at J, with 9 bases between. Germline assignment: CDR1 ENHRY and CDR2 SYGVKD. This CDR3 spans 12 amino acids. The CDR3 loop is CAISTSGDTQYF. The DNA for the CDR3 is TGTGCCATCAGCACCTCGGGAGATACGCAGTATTTT.

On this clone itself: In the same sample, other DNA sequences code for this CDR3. CDR3 DNA sequence: TGTGCCACCAGCAGAGATGTTACCTACGAGCAGTACTTC. Amino acids: CATSRDVTYEQYF. The J gene is TRBJ2-7, the V gene TRBV15; no reliable D call. There are 13 residues in the CDR3. V was pared by 0 bases and J by 2 bases, with 5 bases between. Germline V lookup: CDR1 LNHNV, CDR2 YYDKDF (reference sequence).

The CDR3 reads CASSPYRAGGSGNEQFF. The CDR3 DNA follows: TGTGCCAGCAGCCCCTATCGTGCAGGGGGATCGGGAAATGAGCAGTTCTTC. The J gene is TRBJ2-1, the V gene TRBV7-3, with TRBD1 matching over 7 bases. Losses at the gene ends were 5 bases for V and 7 bases for J; bases not matched to a gene: 17. Germline CDR1 reads SGHTA; CDR2 reads FQGTGA. This CDR3 comprises 17 residues.

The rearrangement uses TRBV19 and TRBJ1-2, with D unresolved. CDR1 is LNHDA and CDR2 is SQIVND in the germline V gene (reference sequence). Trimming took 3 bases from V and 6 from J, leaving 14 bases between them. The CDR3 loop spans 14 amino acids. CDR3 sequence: CASSIGGFLHGYTF. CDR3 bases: TGTGCCAGTAGTATCGGAGGGTTCCTTCATGGCTACACCTTC.

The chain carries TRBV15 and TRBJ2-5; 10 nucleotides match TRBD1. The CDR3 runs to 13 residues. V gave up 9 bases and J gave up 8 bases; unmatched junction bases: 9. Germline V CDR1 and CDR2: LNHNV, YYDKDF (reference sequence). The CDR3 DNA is TGTGCCACAGGGGACAGGGGAAGAGGCACCCAGTACTTC. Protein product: CATGDRGRGTQYF.

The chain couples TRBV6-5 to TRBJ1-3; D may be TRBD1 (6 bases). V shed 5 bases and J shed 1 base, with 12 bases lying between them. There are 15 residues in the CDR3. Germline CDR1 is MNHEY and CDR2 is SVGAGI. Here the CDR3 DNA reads TGTGCCAGCAGTGTTCGGACAGCGTCTGGAAACACCATATATTTT. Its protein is CASSVRTASGNTIYF.

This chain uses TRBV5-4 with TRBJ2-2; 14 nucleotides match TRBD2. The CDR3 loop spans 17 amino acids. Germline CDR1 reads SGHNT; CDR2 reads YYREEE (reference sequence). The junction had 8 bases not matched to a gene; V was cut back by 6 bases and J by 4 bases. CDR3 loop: CASTPTSGRAGTGELFF. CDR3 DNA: TGTGCCAGCACCCCGACTAGCGGGAGGGCCGGCACCGGGGAGCTGTTTTTT.